The rows below give T cell receptor beta chains drawn from one sample of a study of blood T cell repertoires in COVID-19. Here immunoSEQ multiplex PCR was the method, and the copy in TCRdb shows in-frame clones only, minus some. The data contain 100,000 to 150,000 clones, 75% to 90% of them singletons. Sample: peripheral blood. The origin of the receptors is a man aged 60 to 75 with COVID-19, enrolled during active disease. The CDR3 runs from the conserved cysteine through the conserved F or W. The D gene is left open where the match is weak. Size is stated for part of the rows, as once, few or many counts, or as a class when the clone is expanded.

v_call: TRBV10-3; d_call: TRBD1; clone_size: .; j_call: TRBJ1-5; cdr3_nt: TGTGCCATCAGTGAGTCGATCGAGGGGGCACAGCCCCAGCATTTT; cdr3_aa: CAISESIEGAQPQHF
v_call: TRBV2; d_call: TRBD2; clone_size: .; j_call: TRBJ2-1; cdr3_nt: TGTGCCAGCAGTGAATGGACTAGTGTGGGATACAATGAGCAGTTCTTC; cdr3_aa: CASSEWTSVGYNEQFF
v_call: TRBV5-4; d_call: TRBD2; clone_size: .; j_call: TRBJ2-5; cdr3_nt: TGTGCCAGCAGCTTCCCTAGCGGGGGCCAAGAGACCCAGTACTTC; cdr3_aa: CASSFPSGGQETQYF
v_call: TRBV11-2; d_call: .; clone_size: .; j_call: TRBJ2-2; cdr3_nt: TGTGCCAGCAGCTTAGACTTTGCAGCCGGGGAGCTGTTTTTT; cdr3_aa: CASSLDFAAGELFF
v_call: TRBV5-1; d_call: .; clone_size: .; j_call: TRBJ1-1; cdr3_nt: TGCGCCAGCAGCCAAGGGCCAGGGATGGTCGCTGAAGCTTTCTTT; cdr3_aa: CASSQGPGMVAEAFF
v_call: TRBV5-4; d_call: TRBD1; clone_size: .; j_call: TRBJ2-7; cdr3_nt: TGTGCCAGCAGCTTACCGGGACAGGGTCTCCTGGAGCAGTACTTC; cdr3_aa: CASSLPGQGLLEQYF
v_call: TRBV7-3; d_call: TRBD1; clone_size: .; j_call: TRBJ1-1; cdr3_nt: TGTGCCAGCAGCCGAACCGGGACAGGGGGCAAATTGACTGAAGCTTTCTTT; cdr3_aa: CASSRTGTGGKLTEAFF
v_call: TRBV10-1; d_call: .; clone_size: .; j_call: TRBJ1-1; cdr3_nt: TGCGCCAGCAGCAGCGAGGTGAGGACTGAAGCTTTCTTT; cdr3_aa: CASSSEVRTEAFF
v_call: TRBV3-1/TRBV3-2; d_call: TRBD1; clone_size: .; j_call: TRBJ2-6; cdr3_nt: TGTGCCAGCAGCTCCCCCGGGACAGGGGGCTCTGGGGCCAACGTCCTGACTTTC; cdr3_aa: CASSSPGTGGSGANVLTF
v_call: TRBV13; d_call: .; clone_size: .; j_call: TRBJ1-6; cdr3_nt: TGTGCCAGCAGAACGCCCGGCGGACTGGTCCTCCACTTT; cdr3_aa: CASRTPGGLVLHF
v_call: TRBV27; d_call: TRBD2; clone_size: .; j_call: TRBJ2-3; cdr3_nt: TGTGCCAGCAGCTGGCGGGGGGGAATGGATACGCAGTATTTT; cdr3_aa: CASSWRGGMDTQYF
v_call: TRBV21-1; d_call: .; clone_size: .; j_call: TRBJ2-1; cdr3_nt: TGTGCCAGCAGCCCCAGTAAGGGGACAGGGGTCGATTATGAGCAGTTCTTC; cdr3_aa: CASSPSKGTGVDYEQFF
v_call: TRBV6-5; d_call: TRBD1; clone_size: .; j_call: TRBJ1-1; cdr3_nt: TGTGCCAGCAGTCGTCAGGGGGGAAATGAAGCTTTCTTT; cdr3_aa: CASSRQGGNEAFF
v_call: TRBV6-5; d_call: TRBD1; clone_size: .; j_call: TRBJ2-2; cdr3_nt: TGTGCCAGCCGACAGGGGGCACGGACCGGGGAGCTGTTTTTT; cdr3_aa: CASRQGARTGELFF
v_call: TRBV18; d_call: .; clone_size: .; j_call: TRBJ2-2; cdr3_nt: TGTGCCAGCGCACAGGGAGCGGCCGGGGAGCTGTTTTTT; cdr3_aa: CASAQGAAGELFF
v_call: TRBV6-5; d_call: .; clone_size: .; j_call: TRBJ2-3; cdr3_nt: TGTGCCAGCAGTTTGGCGGGCACAGATACGCAGTATTTT; cdr3_aa: CASSLAGTDTQYF
v_call: TRBV5-4; d_call: .; clone_size: .; j_call: TRBJ1-2; cdr3_nt: TGTGCCAGCAGCTCGGGGGGGGTAGCTAACTATGGCTACACCTTC; cdr3_aa: CASSSGGVANYGYTF
v_call: TRBV6-6; d_call: TRBD1; clone_size: .; j_call: TRBJ1-2; cdr3_nt: TGTGCCAGCAGTAACAGGGGGGTAGGTGGCTACACCTTC; cdr3_aa: CASSNRGVGGYTF
v_call: TRBV27; d_call: TRBD2; clone_size: .; j_call: TRBJ2-3; cdr3_nt: TGTGCCAGCAGTTTAGGCGGGGGGGTGGGAGATACGCAGTATTTT; cdr3_aa: CASSLGGGVGDTQYF
v_call: TRBV7-2; d_call: .; clone_size: .; j_call: TRBJ1-5; cdr3_nt: TGTGCCAGCAGCTCGGGGTCCAATCAGCCCCAGCATTTT; cdr3_aa: CASSSGSNQPQHF
v_call: TRBV5-1; d_call: .; clone_size: .; j_call: TRBJ2-5; cdr3_nt: TGCGCCAGCAGCTTGAGTGGAGAAGAGACCCAGTACTTC; cdr3_aa: CASSLSGEETQYF
v_call: TRBV7-2; d_call: .; clone_size: .; j_call: TRBJ2-1; cdr3_nt: TGTGCCAGCAGCTTCCTATACAATGAGCAGTTCTTC; cdr3_aa: CASSFLYNEQFF
v_call: TRBV11-2; d_call: .; clone_size: .; j_call: TRBJ2-7; cdr3_nt: TGTGCCAGCAGCTTATCCGCTCGGTACGAGCAGTACTTC; cdr3_aa: CASSLSARYEQYF
v_call: TRBV4-1; d_call: .; clone_size: .; j_call: TRBJ1-1; cdr3_nt: TGCGCCAGCAGCCAAGATCCCGGGAACACTGAAGCTTTCTTT; cdr3_aa: CASSQDPGNTEAFF
v_call: TRBV5-1; d_call: .; clone_size: .; j_call: TRBJ2-5; cdr3_nt: TGCGCCAGCAGATTCGGGAACTCCCAAGAGACCCAGTACTTC; cdr3_aa: CASRFGNSQETQYF
v_call: TRBV7-7; d_call: .; clone_size: .; j_call: TRBJ2-5; cdr3_nt: TGTGCTAGCAGCTCCTCACTAGCACCTGCGGAGACCCAGTACTTC; cdr3_aa: CASSSSLAPAETQYF
v_call: TRBV29-1; d_call: TRBD1; clone_size: .; j_call: TRBJ2-5; cdr3_nt: TGCAGCGTTCGGGACAGGAGCCAAGAGACCCAGTACTTC; cdr3_aa: CSVRDRSQETQYF
v_call: TRBV11-3; d_call: .; clone_size: .; j_call: TRBJ2-3; cdr3_nt: TGTGCCAGCAGCCCCTATCGGGGGGATACGCAGTATTTT; cdr3_aa: CASSPYRGDTQYF
v_call: TRBV19; d_call: TRBD1; clone_size: .; j_call: TRBJ1-5; cdr3_nt: TGTGCCAGTAGTATCAGGGGACAGGGAGATCAGCCCCAGCATTTT; cdr3_aa: CASSIRGQGDQPQHF
v_call: TRBV10-2; d_call: .; clone_size: .; j_call: TRBJ1-1; cdr3_nt: TGCGCCAGTAGCCCTCGACAGGCGTTGAACACTGAAGCTTTCTTT; cdr3_aa: CASSPRQALNTEAFF
v_call: TRBV7-6; d_call: TRBD2; clone_size: .; j_call: TRBJ2-5; cdr3_nt: TGTGCCAGCAGCTTAGCGGGACTAGCGGGGCGAGAGACCCAGTACTTC; cdr3_aa: CASSLAGLAGRETQYF
v_call: TRBV19; d_call: .; clone_size: .; j_call: TRBJ1-5; cdr3_nt: TGTGCCAGTAGTATAGCAAGCAATCAGCCCCAGCATTTT; cdr3_aa: CASSIASNQPQHF
v_call: TRBV30; d_call: TRBD1; clone_size: .; j_call: TRBJ2-1; cdr3_nt: TGTGCCTGGAGTCACGGGACAGGGCTTTACAATGAGCAGTTCTTC; cdr3_aa: CAWSHGTGLYNEQFF
v_call: TRBV9; d_call: .; clone_size: .; j_call: TRBJ2-1; cdr3_nt: TGTGCCAGCAGCAAGCAGCGGACCATCAATGAGCAGTTCTTC; cdr3_aa: CASSKQRTINEQFF
v_call: TRBV15; d_call: .; clone_size: .; j_call: TRBJ1-5; cdr3_nt: TGTGCCACCAGCAGACCGAATCGACAGGACCTCAATCAGCCCCAGCATTTT; cdr3_aa: CATSRPNRQDLNQPQHF
v_call: TRBV4-1; d_call: TRBD2; clone_size: .; j_call: TRBJ2-5; cdr3_nt: TGCGCCAGCAGACCCAATAGATATAGCGGGGGTCAAGAGACCCAGTACTTC; cdr3_aa: CASRPNRYSGGQETQYF
v_call: TRBV24-1; d_call: TRBD1; clone_size: .; j_call: TRBJ1-2; cdr3_nt: TGTGCCACCAGTGACTCGGACAGGGTTTACTTC; cdr3_aa: CATSDSDRVYF
v_call: TRBV11-2; d_call: .; clone_size: .; j_call: TRBJ2-7; cdr3_nt: TGTGCCAGCAGTTCCCTATACGAGCAGTACTTC; cdr3_aa: CASSSLYEQYF
v_call: TRBV9; d_call: TRBD2; clone_size: .; j_call: TRBJ2-1; cdr3_nt: TGTGCCAGCAGTTTTAGCGGGGGCGGCTCCTACAATGAGCAGTTCTTC; cdr3_aa: CASSFSGGGSYNEQFF
v_call: TRBV12-3/TRBV12-4; d_call: .; clone_size: once; j_call: TRBJ1-6; cdr3_nt: TGTGCCAGCAGTTTAGAGCCAAATTCACCCCTCCACTTT; cdr3_aa: CASSLEPNSPLHF
v_call: TRBV5-1; d_call: .; clone_size: once; j_call: TRBJ1-2; cdr3_nt: TGCGCCAGCAGCTTGGATACGGTAAACTATGGCTACACCTTC; cdr3_aa: CASSLDTVNYGYTF
v_call: TRBV9; d_call: .; clone_size: .; j_call: TRBJ2-1; cdr3_nt: TGTGCCAGCAGCGTCAGTGGTTCCTACAATGAGCAGTTCTTC; cdr3_aa: CASSVSGSYNEQFF
v_call: TRBV6-5; d_call: TRBD2; clone_size: once; j_call: TRBJ2-1; cdr3_nt: TGTGCCAGCAGTATAGCGGGGGGCTCCTACAATGAGCAGTTCTTC; cdr3_aa: CASSIAGGSYNEQFF
v_call: TRBV3-1/TRBV3-2; d_call: .; clone_size: .; j_call: TRBJ1-1; cdr3_nt: TGTGCCAGCAAAAGGTTTCCAGGGGAGAACACTGAAGCTTTCTTT; cdr3_aa: CASKRFPGENTEAFF
v_call: TRBV7-9; d_call: TRBD1; clone_size: .; j_call: TRBJ1-6; cdr3_nt: TGTGCCAGCAGCTCGACAGGGTCTGGCAAAAATTCACCCCTCCACTTT; cdr3_aa: CASSSTGSGKNSPLHF
v_call: TRBV18; d_call: TRBD2; clone_size: .; j_call: TRBJ2-1; cdr3_nt: TGTGCCAGCTCACCCACACCGGGGGGAGAAGCTAATGAGCAGTTCTTC; cdr3_aa: CASSPTPGGEANEQFF